The rows below give T cell receptor beta chains drawn from one sample of a study of vaccination effects on CD4 cells after COVID-19. Assay used: immunoSEQ multiplex PCR; TCRdb lists only in-frame clones, some missing. Of approximately 26,000 clones listed, 77% are singletons. The antigens these receptors bind are not known. Sequences were derived from CD4+ T cells from PBMCs cultured with HCoV-NL63 spike peptides, sampled before COVID-19 vaccination. The receptors were sampled from a human donor who had a prior SARS-CoV-2 infection. The CDR3 runs from the conserved cysteine through the conserved F or W. D genes are given only for firm matches. Size is stated for part of the rows, as once, few or many counts, or as a class when the clone is expanded.

clone_size: NA
v_call: TRBV2
d_call: NA
j_call: TRBJ2-7
cdr3_aa: CASSEQVAIPSEQYF
cdr3_nt: TGTGCCAGCAGTGAACAGGTGGCCATTCCTTCCGAGCAGTACTTC

clone_size: medium-sized
v_call: TRBV6-5
d_call: NA
j_call: TRBJ2-1
cdr3_aa: CASSLVQGSGNEQFF
cdr3_nt: TGTGCCAGCAGTTTAGTGCAAGGTAGCGGCAATGAGCAGTTCTTC

clone_size: NA
v_call: TRBV18
d_call: NA
j_call: TRBJ2-3
cdr3_aa: CASSPSTGTDTQYF
cdr3_nt: TGTGCCAGCTCACCATCTACTGGCACAGATACGCAGTATTTT

clone_size: NA
v_call: TRBV10-3
d_call: NA
j_call: TRBJ1-2
cdr3_aa: CAISELSGAKPYGYTF
cdr3_nt: TGTGCCATCAGTGAGCTCTCGGGAGCCAAACCCTATGGCTACACCTTC

clone_size: NA
v_call: TRBV4-3
d_call: NA
j_call: TRBJ2-1
cdr3_aa: CASSRLRRGARNEQFF
cdr3_nt: TGCGCCAGCAGCCGCCTCCGACGGGGGGCGAGGAATGAGCAGTTCTTC

clone_size: NA
v_call: TRBV12-5
d_call: TRBD1
j_call: TRBJ1-2
cdr3_aa: CASERGQTLGGYTF
cdr3_nt: TGTGCTAGTGAACGGGGACAGACTCTGGGGGGCTACACCTTC

clone_size: few
v_call: TRBV24-1
d_call: NA
j_call: TRBJ2-3
cdr3_aa: CATSDPGTRRDTQYF
cdr3_nt: TGTGCCACCAGTGATCCCGGGACCAGACGCGATACTCAGTATTTT

clone_size: few
v_call: TRBV10-3
d_call: NA
j_call: TRBJ2-2
cdr3_aa: CAITGTGNTGELFF
cdr3_nt: TGTGCCATCACGGGGACGGGGAACACCGGGGAGCTGTTTTTT

clone_size: NA
v_call: TRBV7-3
d_call: TRBD2
j_call: TRBJ2-1
cdr3_aa: CASSLILGGRADEQFF
cdr3_nt: TGTGCCAGCAGCTTAATTTTGGGCGGGAGGGCCGATGAGCAGTTCTTC

clone_size: NA
v_call: TRBV19
d_call: TRBD2
j_call: TRBJ2-2
cdr3_aa: CANGGGDTGELFF
cdr3_nt: TGTGCCAATGGGGGAGGGGACACCGGGGAGCTGTTTTTT

clone_size: NA
v_call: TRBV5-4
d_call: NA
j_call: TRBJ1-2
cdr3_aa: CASSLDSLYGYTF
cdr3_nt: TGTGCCAGCAGCTTGGACAGCCTCTATGGCTACACCTTC

clone_size: NA
v_call: TRBV4-3
d_call: NA
j_call: TRBJ2-2
cdr3_aa: CASSQETYGELFF
cdr3_nt: TGCGCCAGCAGCCAAGAAACGTACGGGGAGCTGTTTTTT

clone_size: NA
v_call: TRBV18
d_call: NA
j_call: TRBJ2-7
cdr3_aa: CASSPGEAIAYEQYF
cdr3_nt: TGTGCCAGCTCACCAGGGGAAGCAATAGCCTACGAGCAGTACTTC

clone_size: NA
v_call: TRBV18
d_call: NA
j_call: TRBJ2-1
cdr3_aa: CASSPPFKGPQFF
cdr3_nt: TGTGCCAGCTCACCACCTTTTAAAGGACCTCAGTTCTTC

clone_size: once
v_call: TRBV6-5
d_call: NA
j_call: TRBJ2-2
cdr3_aa: CASSRLGGELFF
cdr3_nt: TGTGCCAGCAGTAGACTGGGAGGGGAGCTGTTTTTT

clone_size: NA
v_call: TRBV5-6
d_call: TRBD1
j_call: TRBJ2-3
cdr3_aa: CASSSPGQGPDTQYF
cdr3_nt: TGTGCCAGCAGCTCGCCGGGACAGGGTCCGGATACGCAGTATTTT

clone_size: few
v_call: TRBV9
d_call: TRBD2
j_call: TRBJ2-3
cdr3_aa: CASSATIGGSPGLVGNTQYF
cdr3_nt: TGTGCCAGCAGCGCAACCATCGGGGGATCTCCGGGACTAGTGGGCAATACGCAGTATTTT

clone_size: NA
v_call: TRBV4-1
d_call: NA
j_call: TRBJ2-5
cdr3_aa: CASSRGAGEETQYF
cdr3_nt: TGCGCCAGCAGCCGCGGAGCAGGGGAAGAGACCCAGTACTTC

clone_size: NA
v_call: TRBV7-9
d_call: NA
j_call: TRBJ1-6
cdr3_aa: CASSSQDNSPLHF
cdr3_nt: TGTGCCAGCAGCTCACAGGATAATTCACCCCTCCACTTT

clone_size: NA
v_call: TRBV5-1
d_call: TRBD2
j_call: TRBJ2-1
cdr3_aa: CASSLGAGVSYNEQFF
cdr3_nt: TGCGCCAGCAGCTTGGGGGCGGGAGTCTCCTACAATGAGCAGTTCTTC

clone_size: few
v_call: TRBV5-1
d_call: NA
j_call: TRBJ2-3
cdr3_aa: CASSSTSFGTDTQYF
cdr3_nt: TGCGCCAGCAGTTCGACTAGTTTCGGCACAGATACGCAGTATTTT

clone_size: NA
v_call: TRBV29-1
d_call: NA
j_call: TRBJ2-1
cdr3_aa: CSVNLVEFEQFF
cdr3_nt: TGCAGCGTTAATCTGGTCGAGTTTGAGCAGTTCTTC

clone_size: NA
v_call: TRBV12-3/TRBV12-4
d_call: NA
j_call: TRBJ2-2
cdr3_aa: CASRSPTGELFF
cdr3_nt: TGTGCCAGCCGCTCCCCCACCGGGGAGCTGTTTTTT

clone_size: NA
v_call: TRBV6-5
d_call: NA
j_call: TRBJ1-2
cdr3_aa: CATRKGNRHYGYTF
cdr3_nt: TGTGCCACACGAAAAGGGAACAGGCACTATGGCTACACCTTC

clone_size: NA
v_call: TRBV18
d_call: NA
j_call: TRBJ2-1
cdr3_aa: CASSPTTSPRYNEQFF
cdr3_nt: TGTGCCAGCTCACCAACGACTAGTCCACGATACAATGAGCAGTTCTTC

clone_size: few
v_call: TRBV20-1
d_call: NA
j_call: TRBJ2-5
cdr3_aa: CSASGGPQETQYF
cdr3_nt: TGCAGTGCTAGTGGGGGACCTCAAGAGACCCAGTACTTC

clone_size: NA
v_call: TRBV9
d_call: TRBD2
j_call: TRBJ2-4
cdr3_aa: CASSVAGLPHLAKNIQYF
cdr3_nt: TGTGCCAGCAGCGTAGCGGGACTACCCCATCTAGCCAAAAACATTCAGTACTTC

clone_size: NA
v_call: TRBV5-4
d_call: NA
j_call: TRBJ2-7
cdr3_aa: CASSFGENEQYF
cdr3_nt: TGTGCCAGCAGCTTCGGGGAAAACGAGCAGTACTTC

clone_size: NA
v_call: TRBV6-6
d_call: NA
j_call: TRBJ1-2
cdr3_aa: CASSPIPDNLRYTF
cdr3_nt: TGTGCCAGCAGTCCCATTCCCGACAATCTACGCTACACCTTC

clone_size: once
v_call: TRBV6-5
d_call: NA
j_call: TRBJ1-3
cdr3_aa: CASKRTATGNTIYF
cdr3_nt: TGTGCCAGCAAACGGACGGCGACGGGAAACACCATATATTTT

clone_size: few
v_call: TRBV5-4
d_call: NA
j_call: TRBJ1-6
cdr3_aa: CASSLGGMGQSPLHF
cdr3_nt: TGTGCCAGCAGCTTAGGTGGGATGGGGCAATCACCCCTCCACTTT

clone_size: once
v_call: TRBV30
d_call: NA
j_call: TRBJ2-3
cdr3_aa: CAWRWGGTDTQYF
cdr3_nt: TGTGCCTGGAGGTGGGGGGGCACAGATACGCAGTATTTT

clone_size: once
v_call: TRBV7-6
d_call: TRBD2
j_call: TRBJ2-3
cdr3_aa: CASSASGRATSTDTQYF
cdr3_nt: TGTGCCAGCAGCGCTAGCGGGCGGGCCACTAGCACAGATACGCAGTATTTT

clone_size: once
v_call: TRBV4-1
d_call: NA
j_call: TRBJ2-1
cdr3_aa: CASSLSGIKGSYNEQFF
cdr3_nt: TGCGCCAGCAGCCTCTCCGGGATAAAGGGCTCTTACAATGAGCAGTTCTTC

clone_size: NA
v_call: TRBV5-1
d_call: NA
j_call: TRBJ2-2
cdr3_aa: CASSLGATGELFF
cdr3_nt: TGCGCCAGCAGCTTGGGGGCCACCGGGGAGCTGTTTTTT

clone_size: NA
v_call: TRBV13
d_call: TRBD2
j_call: TRBJ2-4
cdr3_aa: CASSLRGTSGGALAKNIQYF
cdr3_nt: TGTGCCAGCAGCTTAAGGGGGACTAGCGGGGGTGCTCTAGCCAAAAACATTCAGTACTTC

clone_size: few
v_call: TRBV9
d_call: NA
j_call: TRBJ1-2
cdr3_aa: CASSVRAAVGFYGYTF
cdr3_nt: TGTGCCAGCAGCGTAAGGGCGGCGGTAGGGTTCTATGGCTACACCTTC

clone_size: NA
v_call: TRBV7-8
d_call: NA
j_call: TRBJ2-7
cdr3_aa: CASRGPGEQYF
cdr3_nt: TGTGCCAGCAGGGGTCCAGGCGAGCAGTACTTC

clone_size: once
v_call: TRBV7-2
d_call: TRBD2
j_call: TRBJ2-5
cdr3_aa: CASSSIAGQETQYF
cdr3_nt: TGTGCCAGCAGCTCTATAGCGGGGCAAGAGACCCAGTACTTC

clone_size: NA
v_call: TRBV9
d_call: TRBD2
j_call: TRBJ2-3
cdr3_aa: CASGSGTHTDTQYF
cdr3_nt: TGTGCCAGCGGGAGCGGGACCCACACAGATACGCAGTATTTT

clone_size: NA
v_call: TRBV7-3
d_call: TRBD2
j_call: TRBJ2-1
cdr3_aa: CASSSGLAGYNEQFF
cdr3_nt: TGTGCCAGCAGCTCGGGACTAGCGGGGTACAATGAGCAGTTCTTC